This T cell receptor beta chain was identified in a study of CD8 T cells in Susac syndrome. Overall study results and limits: That the number of individuals in its TCR sequencing and HLA analysis was relatively small was acknowledged by the study.

Sequencing targeted TCR beta in blood CD8+ and CD4+ T cells. The CD8+ and CD4+ T cells were negatively isolated, with the TEMRA cells enriched by FACS. Reverse transcription used roughly 0.45 to 1 ug RNA and random hexamers. Amplification of TCR beta CDR3 spanned 54 Vbeta and 13 Jbeta via immunoSEQ multiplex PCR. TCRdb redid the calling of the immunoSEQ multiplex PCR reads with MiXCR, one entry per CDR3 protein. The sample carries more than 200,000 distinct CDR3 sequences, over 85% recorded once. The germline CDR1 and CDR2 sequences are SGHRS and YFSETQ. Trimming removed 3 bases at V and 0 bases at J, with 9 bases between. The length of the CDR3 is 14 residues. Comment on this clonotype: Antigen specificity is unknown.

This sequence joins TRBV5-1 and TRBJ2-5; D is ambiguous. The sample comprised CD4+ T cells from PBMCs. The TCR sequence derives from a human donor with multiple sclerosis. The CDR3 DNA follows: TGCGCCAGCAGCTGGGTAGGGTACCAAGAGACCCAGTACTTC. Translated: CASSWVGYQETQYF.